What follows are 29 T cell receptor beta chains derived from one specimen sequenced in a study of blood T cells in healthy people across ages. Primers used in a second PCR of about 7 to 12 cycles were a sample-barcoded 5' primer and a J-beta primer mix. TCRdb re-called the 5' RACE reads through MiXCR, storing one row per CDR3 protein. The table records over 700,000 distinct CDR3 sequences, approximately 25% of them present only once. The data also belong to a second study, concerning T cells of mothers and their children.

Sample: blood. Every receptor here comes from a boy between 10 and 17 years old in good health.

The table lists this clonotype with a few counts. This chain connects TRBV20-1 to TRBJ2-1; 11 bases are shared with TRBD2. Germline-derived CDR1 and CDR2 are DFQATT and SNEGSKA (reference sequence). The J segment lost 8 bases and the V segment lost 0 bases, leaving 6 bases of the junction unmatched. This CDR3 has 15 amino acids. CDR3 sequence (DNA): TGCAGTGCTAGAGATTTGGGACTAGCGGTTTATGAGCAGTTCTTC. Its translation: CSARDLGLAVYEQFF.

This clonotype came up a few times. J is TRBJ2-5 and V is TRBV7-2; D is ambiguous. The J call may not be correct, given that the DNA end is closer to TRBJ2-7. The CDR3 has 13 residues. Germline-derived CDR1 and CDR2 are SGHTA and FQGNSA. The CDR3 loop is CASSPYGIYEQYF. CDR3 nucleotide sequence: TGTGCCAGCAGCCCCTATGGAATTTACGAGCAGTACTTC.

This clonotype was counted between two and nine times. This chain links TRBV6-5 with TRBJ1-1; TRBD1 matches at 9 bases. Per the germline V gene, CDR1 is MNHEY and CDR2 is SVGAGI. With 4 bases clipped from V and 10 bases from J, the junction kept 10 bases outside the gene matches. The CDR3 is made up of 14 amino acids. The CDR3 nucleotides are TGTGCCAGCAGTTCCGGGACAGGGCGGGAGGTAGCTTTCTTT. Its translation: CASSSGTGREVAFF.

The V gene is TRBV7-9, the J gene TRBJ1-2; a weak D match, TRBD1 (5 bases). Between the trimmed V and J ends, which lost 5 bases and 4 bases, there was a span of 20 bases. The CDR3 has 16 amino acids. Germline CDR1 and CDR2: SEHNR and FQNEAQ (reference sequence). In DNA form, the CDR3 reads TGTGCCAGCAGCCCCTCCGGACCGGGGGAGGGCTATGGCTACACCTTC. It translates to CASSPSGPGEGYGYTF. Full variable domain (outside the CDR3, taken from reference TRBV7-9 and TRBJ1-2): DTGVSQNPRHKITKRGQNVTFRCDPISEHNRLYWYRQTLGQGPEFLTYFQNEAQLEKSRLLSDRFSAERPKGSFSTLEIQRTEQGDSAMYLCASSPSGPGEGYGYTFGSGTRLTVV.

This chain links TRBV5-6 with TRBJ2-5; D is unclear. The J call may be incorrect, as the DNA end agrees better with TRBJ2-1. CDR3 length: 13 amino acids. Per the germline V gene, CDR1 is SGHDT and CDR2 is YYEEEE. The CDR3 DNA is TGTGCCAGCAGCTTGGACCGAATATGGGAGCAGTTCTTC. Protein sequence: CASSLDRIWEQFF.

V and J are TRBV4-1 and TRBJ1-6, with 8 nucleotides matching TRBD1. Germline V gene data show CDR1 as MGHRA and CDR2 as YSYEKL. J lost 2 bases, V lost 3 bases, and 6 bases had no gene match. This CDR3 comprises 17 residues. DNA of the CDR3: TGCGCCAGCAGCCACCGGGACAGGCTGACCTATAATTCACCCCTCCACTTT. It yields the protein CASSHRDRLTYNSPLHF.

The rearrangement uses TRBV6-1 and TRBJ2-1, with 9 bases lining up with TRBD1. The last part of the DNA fits TRBJ2-7 better; the J call may be wrong. In germline, CDR1 is MNHNS, CDR2 SASEGT. CDR3 length: 17 amino acids. In nucleotides, the CDR3 is TGTGCCAGCAGTATTACGGAATCCGGGACAGGGCACTACGAGCAGTACTTC. Translating gives CASSITESGTGHYEQYF.

This clonotype was observed a handful of times. The V gene is TRBV24-1, the J gene TRBJ2-5; D might be TRBD1 (6 bases). Germline-derived CDR1 and CDR2 are KGHDR and SFDVKD. The CDR3 totals 15 residues. V dropped 4 bases and J dropped 0 bases, with 11 bases sitting between them. This CDR3 reads CATSDPTGYQETQYF. CDR3 in DNA: TGTGCCACCAGTGACCCGACAGGTTACCAAGAGACCCAGTACTTC.

CDR3 nucleotide sequence: TGTGCCAGCAGCTTAATATTCAATGAGCAGTTCTTC. Translated: CASSLIFNEQFF. This rearrangement joins TRBV7-8 to TRBJ2-1; no clear D gene. The CDR3 length is 12 residues. Trimming took off 2 bases at V and 6 bases at J, with 5 bases between the two ends. Germline V gene sequence: CDR1 SGHVS, CDR2 FQNEAQ.

The chain uses TRBV29-1 and TRBJ2-2, with D hard to call. Trimming shortened V by 8 bases and J by 0 bases, and 13 bases separated the two germline ends. CDR1 and CDR2 (germline): SQVTM, ANQGSEA. The CDR3 totals 14 residues. The CDR3 region has the DNA TGCAGCTGCCAAGGCCCGGCGAACACCGGGGAGCTGTTTTTT. It codes for CSCQGPANTGELFF.

This clonotype has more than one count but fewer than ten. The chain is built from TRBV9 and TRBJ1-1; weak D call: TRBD1 (5 bases). Trimming pared 3 bases from V and 3 bases from J, leaving 9 bases between. The germline V gene has CDR1 SGDLS and CDR2 YYNGEE. This CDR3 comprises 13 residues. Here the CDR3 reads CASSEDSDTEAFF. For the CDR3, the DNA is TGTGCCAGCAGCGAAGACAGCGACACTGAAGCTTTCTTT.

This clonotype occurred a few times. In nucleotides, the CDR3 is TGCGCCAGCAGCTTTGATGGGGCTAGCAATCAGCCCCAGCATTTT. Protein: CASSFDGASNQPQHF. The chain couples TRBV5-1 to TRBJ1-5; perhaps TRBD1 as D (5 bases). Trimming pared 2 bases from V and 0 bases from J, leaving 9 bases between. CDR1 and CDR2 (germline): SGHRS, YFSETQ. The CDR3 covers 15 residues.

This chain links TRBV6-2 or TRBV6-3 with TRBJ1-1; D is undetermined. CDR1 MNHEY and CDR2 SVGEGT come from the germline V gene. The V and J ends lost 3 bases and 2 bases respectively, with 10 bases between them. CDR3 length equals 14 residues. The chain's CDR3 is CASSYTDGNTEAFF. The CDR3 nucleotides are TGTGCCAGCAGTTATACAGACGGCAACACTGAAGCTTTCTTT.

This clonotype occurred a few times. The chain uses TRBV27 and TRBJ1-2, with a weak D call TRBD1 (5 bases). The CDR3 is 15 amino acids. Trimming removed 7 bases at V and 8 bases at J, with 23 bases between. CDR1 MNHEY and CDR2 SMNVEV come from the germline V gene (reference sequence). CDR3 sequence: CASTPGVGVEGGYTF. The CDR3 coding sequence is TGTGCCAGCACCCCGGGTGTAGGGGTGGAGGGGGGCTACACCTTC.

V gene TRBV12-3 or TRBV12-4 combines with J gene TRBJ2-1; a possible D gene is TRBD2 (7 bases). Trimming pared 7 bases from V and 5 bases from J, leaving 15 bases between. The length of the CDR3 is 14 residues. The CDR3 sequence: CASNPRGQHNEQFF. The DNA for the CDR3 is TGTGCCAGCAATCCGCGGGGGCAGCACAATGAGCAGTTCTTC.

In this sample, this clonotype turned up a few times. The rearrangement joins TRBV6-1 to TRBJ1-4, with D possibly matching TRBD1 (5 bases). This CDR3 is built from 13 residues. V lost 4 bases to trimming and J lost 4 bases, with 7 bases between them. In germline, CDR1 is MNHNS, CDR2 SASEGT. The CDR3 is CASSGQFNEKLFF. The CDR3 nucleotides are TGTGCCAGCAGTGGACAGTTTAATGAAAAACTGTTTTTT.

The genes are TRBV9 and TRBJ2-3; 7 positions agree with TRBD2. The ends lost 2 bases at V and 0 bases at J; junction bases unmatched: 3. This CDR3 is 15 amino acids long. CDR1 is SGDLS, CDR2 YYNGEE, per germline. CDR3 loop: CASSVWGGSTDTQYF. As DNA, the CDR3 is TGTGCCAGCAGCGTTTGGGGGGGGAGCACAGATACGCAGTATTTT.

This clonotype was counted only a few times. The chain couples TRBV20-1 to TRBJ2-7; TRBD1 matches at 10 bases. Germline CDR1 DFQATT, CDR2 SNEGSKA (reference sequence). The V gene end was trimmed by 6 bases and the J gene end by 4 bases; junction bases not matched to a gene: 15. The CDR3 extends over 16 amino acids. The CDR3 DNA reads as TGCAGTGCACCGAATCCTCGGGACAGGGGCTTGTACGAGCAGTACTTC. It yields the protein CSAPNPRDRGLYEQYF.

The rearrangement joins TRBV12-3 or TRBV12-4 to TRBJ2-7, with 13 bases aligning to TRBD2. With V trimmed by 6 bases and J by 6 bases, 8 bases remained unmatched. The CDR3 covers 15 residues. CDR3 in amino acids: CASSGTSGEWGEQYF. The CDR3 coding sequence is TGTGCCAGCAGCGGGACTAGCGGGGAGTGGGGCGAGCAGTACTTC.

This clonotype was counted only a few times. V gene TRBV3-1 combines with J gene TRBJ2-5, with D perhaps matching TRBD1 or TRBD2 (5 bases each). The DNA matches TRBJ2-1 better at its end, which makes the J call doubtful. Germline assignment: CDR1 LGHDT and CDR2 YNNKEL (reference sequence). This CDR3 spans 15 amino acids. The CDR3: CASSQEWGRYNEQFF. CDR3 sequence (DNA): TGTGCCAGCAGCCAAGAATGGGGACGCTACAATGAGCAGTTCTTC.

The chain carries TRBV2 and TRBJ2-7; no clear D gene. CDR3 size: 13 residues. The V and J ends lost 7 bases and 3 bases respectively, with 13 bases between them. Germline assignment: CDR1 SNHLY and CDR2 FYNNEI. This CDR3 reads CASTPRVLYEQYF. DNA for the CDR3: TGTGCCAGCACCCCGCGAGTACTCTACGAGCAGTACTTC.

The genes are TRBV3-1 and TRBJ1-4, with a weak D call TRBD1 (6 bases). Per germline, CDR1 LGHDT and CDR2 YNNKEL (reference sequence). The germline V and J ends were trimmed by 2 bases and 8 bases, with 12 bases remaining between them. The CDR3 is 14 residues long. The CDR3, as DNA: TGTGCCAGCAGCCAACGTCAGGGGAGAGAAAAACTGTTTTTT. Protein sequence: CASSQRQGREKLFF.

CDR3 sequence: CASSLDPLAGYNEQFF. CDR3 nucleotides: TGTGCCAGCAGCTTAGATCCACTAGCGGGTTACAATGAGCAGTTCTTC. The chain links TRBV11-2 to TRBJ2-5; 9 bases line up with TRBD2. TRBJ2-1 matches the DNA end more closely, so the J call is doubtful. Germline lookup yields CDR1 SGHAT and CDR2 FQNNGV. CDR3 length: 16 residues.

The chain links TRBV12-3 or TRBV12-4 to TRBJ2-3, with TRBD2 matching 10 bases. Trimming at V came to 1 base and at J to 4 bases, leaving 14 bases not matched to a gene. This CDR3 region has 19 residues. CDR3: CASSLGGPVSGGAPDTQYF. For the CDR3, the DNA is TGTGCCAGCAGTTTAGGGGGTCCGGTCAGCGGGGGGGCTCCAGATACGCAGTATTTT.

The chain joins TRBV29-1 to TRBJ1-2; 10 bases are shared with TRBD1. The CDR3 sequence is 16 residues long. V shed 7 bases and J 3 bases; nucleotides not matched to a gene: 14. Germline values: CDR1 SQVTM, CDR2 ANQGSEA. In nucleotides, the CDR3 is TGCAGCGGATGGACAGGGGGGCTTTATTCTGACTATGGCTACACCTTC. This encodes CSGWTGGLYSDYGYTF.

This clonotype was found once. The V gene is TRBV10-3, the J gene TRBJ2-5; no clear D gene. Germline V gene data show CDR1 as ENHRY and CDR2 as SYGVKD. The CDR3 covers 13 residues. Trimming left V 3 bases short and J 4 bases short, with 9 bases between. In DNA, the CDR3 is TGTGCCATCAGTGAACCTGACTTAGAGACCCAGTACTTC. It yields the protein CAISEPDLETQYF.

A few counts support this clonotype. This chain joins TRBV24-1 and TRBJ1-4, with unresolved D. Germline-derived CDR1 and CDR2 are KGHDR and SFDVKD. The germline V and J ends were trimmed by 12 bases and 0 bases, with 10 bases remaining between them. This CDR3 has 13 amino acids. For the CDR3, the DNA is TGTGCCGCCGGTCCCGCAACTAATGAAAAACTGTTTTTT. Encoded protein: CAAGPATNEKLFF.

CDR3 protein: CASSEIGVRETQYF. In nucleotides, the CDR3 is TGTGCCAGCAGTGAAATAGGGGTGCGAGAGACCCAGTACTTC. V is TRBV6-1 and J is TRBJ2-5; a weak D match, TRBD1 (5 bases). The CDR3 contains 14 residues. Germline V lookup: CDR1 MNHNS, CDR2 SASEGT. Trimming pared 2 bases from V and 4 bases from J, leaving 11 bases between.

This clonotype has just a few counts. The chain combines TRBV12-3 or TRBV12-4 with TRBJ2-7, with D uncertain. The CDR3 extends over 11 amino acids. V lost 6 bases and J 5 bases, leaving 8 bases between the germline ends. The CDR3 reads CASSWTDEQYF. CDR3 DNA sequence: TGTGCCAGCAGCTGGACGGACGAGCAGTACTTC.